The present entry profiles one TCR beta chain with its context. Produced via immunoSEQ multiplex PCR; TCRdb's table is partial and in-frame only. Counted here are 75,000 to 95,000 clones, under 95% occurring once; the ten biggest clones make up around 2%. This specimen comes from a study of T cell changes during pregnancy in multiple sclerosis. This CDR3 comprises 13 residues. The trim removed 4 bases at V and 6 bases at J, leaving 7 bases unmatched. Germline CDR1 SGDLS, CDR2 YYNGEE. This rearrangement joins TRBV9 to TRBJ2-7; 7 bases align to TRBD2. The TCR originated in a female donor in good health, enrolled as a control in a pregnancy study. The sequenced sample was peripheral blood, obtained in the first trimester of pregnancy. CDR3 amino acids: CASSKWTSSEQYF. Written as DNA, the CDR3 is TGTGCCAGCAGCAAATGGACTAGTTCCGAGCAGTACTTC.